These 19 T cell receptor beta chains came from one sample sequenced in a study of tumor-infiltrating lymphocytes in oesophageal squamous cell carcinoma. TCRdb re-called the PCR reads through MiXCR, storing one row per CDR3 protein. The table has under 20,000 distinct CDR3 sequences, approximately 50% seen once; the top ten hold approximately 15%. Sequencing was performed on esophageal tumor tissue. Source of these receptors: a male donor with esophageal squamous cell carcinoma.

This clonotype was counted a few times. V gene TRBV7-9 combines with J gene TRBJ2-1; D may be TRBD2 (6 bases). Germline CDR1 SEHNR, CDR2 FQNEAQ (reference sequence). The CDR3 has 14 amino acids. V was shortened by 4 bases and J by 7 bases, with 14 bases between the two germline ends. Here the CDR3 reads CASSSFRGSNEQFF. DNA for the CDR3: TGTGCCAGCAGCTCTTTTCGGGGGAGTAATGAGCAGTTCTTC.

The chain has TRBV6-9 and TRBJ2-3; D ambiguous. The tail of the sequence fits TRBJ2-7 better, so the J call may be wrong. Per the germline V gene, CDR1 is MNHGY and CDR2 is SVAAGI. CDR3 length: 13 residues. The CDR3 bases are TGTGCCAGCAGACCCAGGCAGTCAGATACGCAGTACTTC. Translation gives CASRPRQSDTQYF.

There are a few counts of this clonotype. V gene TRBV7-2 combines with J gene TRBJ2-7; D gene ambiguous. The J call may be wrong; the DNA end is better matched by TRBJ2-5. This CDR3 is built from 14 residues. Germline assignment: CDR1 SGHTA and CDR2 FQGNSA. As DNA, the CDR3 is TGTGCCAGCAGCTTAGCATCTAGGAAAGAGACCCAGTACTTC. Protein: CASSLASRKETQYF.

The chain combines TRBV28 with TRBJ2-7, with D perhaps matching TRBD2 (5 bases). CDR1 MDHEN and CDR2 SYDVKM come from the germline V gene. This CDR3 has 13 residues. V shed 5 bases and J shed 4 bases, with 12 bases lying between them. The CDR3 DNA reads TGTGCCAGCAGTCCGTTCCTAGCTTACGAGCAGTACTTC. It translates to CASSPFLAYEQYF.

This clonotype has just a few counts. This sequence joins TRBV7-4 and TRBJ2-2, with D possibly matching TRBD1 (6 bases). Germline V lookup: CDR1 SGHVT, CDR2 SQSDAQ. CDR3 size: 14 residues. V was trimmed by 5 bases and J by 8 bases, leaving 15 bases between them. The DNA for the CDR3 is TGTGCCAGCAGCCGAGGACAGAACGGAGGGGAGCTGTTTTTT. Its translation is CASSRGQNGGELFF. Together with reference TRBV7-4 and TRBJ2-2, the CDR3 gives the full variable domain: GAGVSQSPRYKVAKRGRDVALRCDSISGHVTLYWYRQTLGQGSEVLTYSQSDAQRDKSGRPSGRFSAERPERSVSTLKIQRTEQGDSAVYLCASSRGQNGGELFFGEGSRLTVL.

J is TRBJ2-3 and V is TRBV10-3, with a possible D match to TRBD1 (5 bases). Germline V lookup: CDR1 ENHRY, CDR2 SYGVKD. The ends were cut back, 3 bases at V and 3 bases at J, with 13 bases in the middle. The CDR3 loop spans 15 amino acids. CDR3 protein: CAISEGVGETDTQYF. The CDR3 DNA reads TGTGCCATCAGTGAAGGGGTCGGAGAGACAGATACGCAGTATTTT.

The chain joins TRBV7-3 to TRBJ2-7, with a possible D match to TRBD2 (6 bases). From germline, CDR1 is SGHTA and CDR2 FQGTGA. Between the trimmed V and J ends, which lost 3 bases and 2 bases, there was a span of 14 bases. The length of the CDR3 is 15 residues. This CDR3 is CASSFFREFTYEQYF. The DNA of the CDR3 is TGTGCCAGCAGCTTCTTTCGGGAGTTCACCTACGAGCAGTACTTC.

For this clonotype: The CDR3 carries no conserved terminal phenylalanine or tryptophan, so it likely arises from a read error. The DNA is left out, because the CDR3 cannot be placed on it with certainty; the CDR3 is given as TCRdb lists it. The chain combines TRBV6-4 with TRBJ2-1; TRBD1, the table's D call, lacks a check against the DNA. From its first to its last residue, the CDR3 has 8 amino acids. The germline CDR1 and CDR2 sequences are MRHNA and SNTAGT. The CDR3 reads CASSDSTG.

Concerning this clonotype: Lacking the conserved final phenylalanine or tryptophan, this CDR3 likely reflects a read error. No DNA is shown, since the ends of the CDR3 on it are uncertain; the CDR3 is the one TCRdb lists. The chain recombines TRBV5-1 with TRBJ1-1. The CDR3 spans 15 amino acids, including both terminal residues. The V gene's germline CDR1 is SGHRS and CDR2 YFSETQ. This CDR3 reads CASSTGLASEQYFRP.

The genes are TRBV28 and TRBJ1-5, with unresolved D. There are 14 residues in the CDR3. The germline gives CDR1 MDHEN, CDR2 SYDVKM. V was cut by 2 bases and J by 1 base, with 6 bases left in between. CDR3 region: CASSLIDSNQPQHF. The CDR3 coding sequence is TGTGCCAGCAGTTTAATTGACAGCAATCAGCCCCAGCATTTT.

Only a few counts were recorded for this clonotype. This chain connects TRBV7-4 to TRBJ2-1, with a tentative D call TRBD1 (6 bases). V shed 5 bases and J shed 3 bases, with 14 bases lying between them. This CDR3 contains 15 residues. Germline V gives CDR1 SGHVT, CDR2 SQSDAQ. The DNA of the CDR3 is TGTGCCAGCAGCCGAGTAATGGACAGCTACAATGAGCAGTTCTTC. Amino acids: CASSRVMDSYNEQFF.

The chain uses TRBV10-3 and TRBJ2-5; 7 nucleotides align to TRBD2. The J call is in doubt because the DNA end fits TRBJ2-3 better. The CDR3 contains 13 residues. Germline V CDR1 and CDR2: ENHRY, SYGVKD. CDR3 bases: TGTGCCATCAGCACTAGCGTTTTGGATACGCAGTATTTT. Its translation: CAISTSVLDTQYF.

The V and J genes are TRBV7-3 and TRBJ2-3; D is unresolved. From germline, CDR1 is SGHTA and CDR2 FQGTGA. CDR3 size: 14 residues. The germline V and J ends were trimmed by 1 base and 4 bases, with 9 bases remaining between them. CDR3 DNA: TGTGCCAGCAGCTTAAATGTGGGGTCAGATACGCAGTATTTT. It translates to CASSLNVGSDTQYF.

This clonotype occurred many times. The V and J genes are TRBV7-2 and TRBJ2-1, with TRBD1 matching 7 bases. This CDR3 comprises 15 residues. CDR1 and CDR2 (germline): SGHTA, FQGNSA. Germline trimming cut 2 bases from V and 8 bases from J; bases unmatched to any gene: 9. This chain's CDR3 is CASSLRTGRNDEQFF. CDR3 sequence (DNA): TGTGCCAGCAGCTTAAGGACAGGCCGTAACGATGAGCAGTTCTTC.

The CDR3 loop is CASSAGTSGMSEQYF. DNA of the CDR3: TGTGCCAGCAGCGCCGGGACTAGCGGGATGAGCGAGCAGTACTTC. This sequence joins TRBV11-3 and TRBJ2-5; 13 bases fit TRBD2. The J call may be wrong; the DNA end is better matched by TRBJ2-7. This CDR3 comprises 15 residues. Germline V gene data show CDR1 as SGHNT and CDR2 as YENEEA.

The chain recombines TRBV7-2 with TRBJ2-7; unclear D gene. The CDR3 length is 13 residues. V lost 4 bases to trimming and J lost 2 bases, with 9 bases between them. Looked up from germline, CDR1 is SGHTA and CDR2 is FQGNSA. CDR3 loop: CASSSGVAYEQYF. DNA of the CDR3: TGTGCCAGCAGCTCAGGTGTGGCCTACGAGCAGTACTTC.

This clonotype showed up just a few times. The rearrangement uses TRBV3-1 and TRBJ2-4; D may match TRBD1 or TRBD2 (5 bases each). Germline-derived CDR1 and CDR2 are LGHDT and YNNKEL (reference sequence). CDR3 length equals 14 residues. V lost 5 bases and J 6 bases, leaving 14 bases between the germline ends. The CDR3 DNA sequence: TGTGCCAGCAGCGCACGGGACCGCCGAAACATTCAGTACTTC. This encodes CASSARDRRNIQYF.

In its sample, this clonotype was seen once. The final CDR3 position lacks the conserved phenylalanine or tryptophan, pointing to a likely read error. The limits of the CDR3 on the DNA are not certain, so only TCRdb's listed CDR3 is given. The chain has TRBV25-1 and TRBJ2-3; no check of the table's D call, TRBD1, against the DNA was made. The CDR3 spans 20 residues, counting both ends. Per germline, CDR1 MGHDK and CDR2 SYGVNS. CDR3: CASSADRTGTSYNSPLHFGP.

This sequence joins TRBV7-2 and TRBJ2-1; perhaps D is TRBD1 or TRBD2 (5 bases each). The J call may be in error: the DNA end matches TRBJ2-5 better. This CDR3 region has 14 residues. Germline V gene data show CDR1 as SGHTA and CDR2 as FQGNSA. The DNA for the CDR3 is TGTGCCAGCAGTTCGACCCGTGGGGGTGTGACCCAGTACTTC. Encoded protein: CASSSTRGGVTQYF.